This is a list of T cell receptor beta chains from one sample in a study of T cell repertoires in cytomegalovirus infection. TCRdb passed the reads through MiXCR, listing each CDR3 protein once. The sample carries around 630,000 distinct CDR3 sequences, less than 25% recorded once. The material sequenced was CD8+ T cells from PBMCs. These receptors were collected from a human donor in good health (CMV status not recorded). Some clones in this sample may be carry-over from other donors' samples. Each CDR3 is given with its conserved first and last residue.

>TRBV7-9
CASSLVGVSALPGQGVYPPLHF
>TRBV7-2
CASSEGRGGNQPQHF
>TRBV7-3
CASSLIRGGPGEQFF
>TRBV6-1
CASRLVRLSLQETQYF
>TRBV28
CASSLFPRVDGYTF
>TRBV7-9
CASSLEPHLLARKETQYF
>TRBV2
CASSEWQINQPQHF
>TRBV7-9
CTSSLAPNTGELFF
>TRBV29-1
CSVVIWSNEQFF
>TRBV7-9
CASSPPRGGILTF
>TRBV12-3/TRBV12-4
CASSAKAVHNQPQHF
>TRBV6-6
CASSPGTGGTLGTQYF
>TRBV7-8
CASSTGQFNNEQFF
>TRBV6-6
CASSYSPSIDREEDQPQHF
>TRBV27
CASSLRGADNEQFF
>TRBV5-5
CASSFPTSNTEAFF
>TRBV7-8
CASSPRGGKGNEQFF
>TRBV20-1
CSATGTSGGLYQETQYF
>TRBV15
CATSRESGEEQCF
>TRBV7-8
CASSLEGGLNQPQHF
>TRBV7-8
CASRQGQGSSEQFF
>TRBV14
CASSQIRTGMSYEQYF
>TRBV7-8
CASSQKLAGGPNEQFF
>TRBV5-1
CASSQMILTGTGGNEQFF
>TRBV2
CASSLAGDTSETQYF
>TRBV10-2
CASNDRGMNTEAFF
>TRBV28
CANSNGPGENTEAFF
>TRBV7-9
CASSPTGSGYTF
>TRBV7-6
CASSLAQGTEQYF
>TRBV7-3
CASASDSNQPQHF
>TRBV6-1
CASSRTTNEQFF
>TRBV27
CASSAGQGKNEQFF
>TRBV10-3
CAISGSLAGASTDTQYF
>TRBV7-8
CASSLEGIYNEQFF
>TRBV6-6
CANRAPGQNQPQHF
>TRBV28
CASSFGLAVPTDTQYF
>TRBV7-6
CASSLGGDFSYNSPLHF
>TRBV6-5
CASRLGTSTDTQYF
>TRBV10-3
CAISESRVGRDEQFF
>TRBV7-3
CASTPSIPPDTQYF